The clone carrying this TCR beta chain was observed a few times. Its antigen is as yet unknown. The record originates from a study of T-cell memory formation after mild COVID-19. Overall study: The two donors had largely donor-specific TCR clusters. Broader study findings: Pre-infection memory held some responding clones, suggesting pre-existing cross-reactive T cells responded.

Germline lookup yields CDR1 GTSNPN and CDR2 SVGIG (reference sequence). This CDR3 comprises 13 residues. Trimming shortened V by 4 bases and J by 6 bases, and 13 bases separated the two germline ends. Researchers used 5'RACE with constant-segment primers to make TCR alpha and TCR beta cDNA libraries that carry sample barcodes and UMIs. TCRdb reanalysed the 5' RACE reads using MiXCR and keeps one entry per CDR3 protein. The data show some 280,000 distinct CDR3 sequences, with about 17% seen just once and about 23% held by the top ten. The chain uses TRBV30 and TRBJ2-1; D is possibly TRBD2 (6 bases). The specimen sequenced was PBMCs or a T cell subset sorted from them (not recorded which). This receptor was identified in a man aged 18-30 years who had mild COVID-19 (a few samples of this study predate the infection). Cell type and time point are not known. The CDR3 loop is CAWTPEGGNEQFF. The CDR3 DNA is TGTGCCTGGACCCCGGAGGGCGGCAATGAGCAGTTCTTC.